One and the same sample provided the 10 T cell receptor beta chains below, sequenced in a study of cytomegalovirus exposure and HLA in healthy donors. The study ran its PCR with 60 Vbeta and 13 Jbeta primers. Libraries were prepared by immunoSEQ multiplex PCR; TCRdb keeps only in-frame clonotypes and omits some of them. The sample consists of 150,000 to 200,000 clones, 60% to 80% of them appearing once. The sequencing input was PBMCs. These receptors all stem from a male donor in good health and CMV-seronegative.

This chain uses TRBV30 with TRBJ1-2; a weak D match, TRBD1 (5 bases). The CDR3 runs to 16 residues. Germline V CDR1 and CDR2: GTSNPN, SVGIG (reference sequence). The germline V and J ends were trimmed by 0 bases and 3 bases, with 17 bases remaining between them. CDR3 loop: CAWSVLSVGPYYGYTF. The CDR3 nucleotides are TGTGCCTGGAGTGTACTATCTGTGGGGCCATACTATGGCTACACCTTC.

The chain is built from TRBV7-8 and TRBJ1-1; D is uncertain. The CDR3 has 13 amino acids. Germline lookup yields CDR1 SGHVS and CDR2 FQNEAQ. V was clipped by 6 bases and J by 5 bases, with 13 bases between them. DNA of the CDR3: TGTGCCAGCAGACCCAGTGCGGGAACTGAAGCTTTCTTT. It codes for CASRPSAGTEAFF.

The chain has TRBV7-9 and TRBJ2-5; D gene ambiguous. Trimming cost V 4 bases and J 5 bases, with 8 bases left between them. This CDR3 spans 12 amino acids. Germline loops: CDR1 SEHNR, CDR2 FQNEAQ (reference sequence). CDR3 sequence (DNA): TGTGCCAGCAGCTCCCAACGGGAGACCCAGTACTTC. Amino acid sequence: CASSSQRETQYF.

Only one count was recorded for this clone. CDR3 residues: CASRGQGNQPQHF. CDR3 in DNA: TGTGCCAGCAGAGGACAGGGCAATCAGCCCCAGCATTTT. The genes are TRBV2 and TRBJ1-5; 7 bases map to TRBD1. Trimming took 6 bases from V and 2 from J; bases not matched to a gene: 1. The germline CDR1 and CDR2 sequences are SNHLY and FYNNEI. The CDR3 spans 13 residues.

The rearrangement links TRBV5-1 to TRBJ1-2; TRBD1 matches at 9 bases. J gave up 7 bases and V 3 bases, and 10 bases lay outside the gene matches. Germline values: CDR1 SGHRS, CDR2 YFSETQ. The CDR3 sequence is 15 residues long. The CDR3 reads CASSSMDRGLGGYTF. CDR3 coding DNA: TGCGCCAGCAGCTCGATGGACAGGGGTTTAGGTGGCTACACCTTC. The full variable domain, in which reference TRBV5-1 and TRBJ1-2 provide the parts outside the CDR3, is KAGVTQTPRYLIKTRGQQVTLSCSPISGHRSVSWYQQTPGQGLQFLFEYFSETQRNKGNFPGRFSGRQFSNSRSEMNVSTLELGDSALYLCASSSMDRGLGGYTFGSGTRLTVV.

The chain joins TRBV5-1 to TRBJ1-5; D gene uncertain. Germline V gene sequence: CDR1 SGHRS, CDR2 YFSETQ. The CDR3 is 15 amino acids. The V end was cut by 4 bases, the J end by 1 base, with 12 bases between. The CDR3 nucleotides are TGCGCCAGCAGCCTAACCCCGGGAAGCAATCAGCCCCAGCATTTT. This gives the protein CASSLTPGSNQPQHF.

In DNA form, the CDR3 reads TGTGCCAGCAGCTTCCGAGAGGAAGAGACCCAGTACTTC. It specifies CASSFREEETQYF. J is TRBJ2-5 and V is TRBV13; D call uncertain. The CDR3 has 13 amino acids. Trimming pared 3 bases from V and 3 bases from J, leaving 8 bases between. The germline CDR1 and CDR2 sequences are PRHDT and FYEKMQ (reference sequence).

This CDR3 is CASRIAGVETQYF. Here the CDR3 DNA reads TGTGCCAGCAGGATAGCGGGAGTGGAGACCCAGTACTTC. V gene TRBV7-3 combines with J gene TRBJ2-5; 9 positions agree with TRBD2. CDR1 is SGHTA, CDR2 FQGTGA, per germline. The CDR3 length is 13 residues. V gave up 6 bases and J gave up 5 bases; unmatched junction bases: 4.

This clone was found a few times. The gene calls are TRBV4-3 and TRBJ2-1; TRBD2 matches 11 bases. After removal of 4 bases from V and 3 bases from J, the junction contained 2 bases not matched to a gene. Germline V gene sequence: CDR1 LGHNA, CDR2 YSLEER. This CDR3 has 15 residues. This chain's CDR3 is CASSRGTSGYNEQFF. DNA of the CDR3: TGCGCCAGCAGCCGCGGGACTAGCGGCTACAATGAGCAGTTCTTC.

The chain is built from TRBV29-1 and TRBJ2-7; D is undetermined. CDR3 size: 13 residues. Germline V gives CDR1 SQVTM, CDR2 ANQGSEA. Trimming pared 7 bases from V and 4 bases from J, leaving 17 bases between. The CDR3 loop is CSASNIVGYEQYF. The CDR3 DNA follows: TGCAGCGCTTCAAACATTGTCGGGTACGAGCAGTACTTC.